One sample yielded the 17 T cell receptor beta chains listed below, sequenced in a study of CD8 T cells in ankylosing spondylitis. Findings of the study overall: Apparently characteristic of ankylosing spondylitis blood was a TCR beta motif (roughly eight highly homologous variants).

Their specific antigens are unknown. Each CDR3 protein gets one entry after TCRdb re-called the 5' RACE reads with MiXCR. Of about 390,000 distinct CDR3 sequences listed, 20% to 25% were seen once; the top ten hold roughly 16%. Sample: blood, either unsorted or a sorted T cell fraction (not recorded which). The receptors derive from a male donor with ankylosing spondylitis.

The table lists this clonotype with a few counts. This sequence joins TRBV3-1 and TRBJ2-7; D call uncertain. This CDR3 region has 13 residues. V shed 4 bases and J shed 2 bases, with 9 bases lying between them. Germline V lookup: CDR1 LGHDT, CDR2 YNNKEL (reference sequence). The CDR3 is CASSRDPPYEQYF. The CDR3 DNA sequence: TGTGCCAGCAGCCGAGACCCACCCTACGAGCAGTACTTC.

This sequence joins TRBV20-1 and TRBJ2-5; D remains unclear. CDR1 is DFQATT and CDR2 is SNEGSKA in the germline V gene (reference sequence). Trimming removed 0 bases at V and 5 bases at J, with 13 bases between. The CDR3 runs to 14 residues. CDR3 in DNA: TGCAGTGCTAGAGAAAAGGAATTCAGGGAGACCCAGTACTTC. Protein sequence: CSAREKEFRETQYF.

This clonotype was detected only a few times. V and J are TRBV10-3 and TRBJ1-1; TRBD1 might be the D (6 bases). The germline gives CDR1 ENHRY, CDR2 SYGVKD. V was shortened by 0 bases and J by 1 base, with 18 bases between the two germline ends. The CDR3 is 18 amino acids. The CDR3 sequence: CAISESRRSGTQNTEAFF. As DNA, the CDR3 is TGTGCCATCAGTGAGTCGAGACGATCCGGGACACAGAACACTGAAGCTTTCTTT.

V is TRBV5-1 and J is TRBJ1-4; D is ambiguous. The CDR3 is 16 amino acids. V was clipped by 1 base and J by 3 bases, with 13 bases between them. Germline CDR1 SGHRS, CDR2 YFSETQ. CDR3 sequence reads: CASSLTVRVANEKLFF. Written as DNA, the CDR3 is TGCGCCAGCAGCTTGACTGTAAGAGTAGCTAATGAAAAACTGTTTTTT.

The chain is built from TRBV24-1 and TRBJ2-1; TRBD2 might be the D (5 bases). V was shortened by 2 bases and J by 10 bases, with 11 bases between the two germline ends. Germline V gives CDR1 KGHDR, CDR2 SFDVKD. The CDR3 has 13 amino acids. For the CDR3, the DNA is TGTGCCACCAGTGATTCGGAGGTGGGCGAGCAGTTCTTC. This translates into CATSDSEVGEQFF.

This chain joins TRBV29-1 and TRBJ2-5; the match to TRBD2 covers 8 bases. The CDR3 loop spans 15 amino acids. The trim removed 1 base at V and 2 bases at J, leaving 6 bases unmatched. Germline V lookup: CDR1 SQVTM, CDR2 ANQGSEA. The CDR3 spells CSVEVGRGGQETQYF. In nucleotides, the CDR3 is TGCAGCGTTGAAGTGGGCCGGGGGGGACAAGAGACCCAGTACTTC.

This clonotype appeared a single time. The gene calls are TRBV9 and TRBJ2-1; D may be TRBD2 (5 bases). The length of the CDR3 is 15 residues. CDR1 is SGDLS, CDR2 YYNGEE, per germline. Trimming took 0 bases from V and 2 from J, leaving 9 bases between them. The CDR3 spells CASSVGSETYNEQFF. The CDR3 DNA reads TGTGCCAGCAGCGTAGGTAGCGAAACCTACAATGAGCAGTTCTTC.

This clonotype has only a few counts. The chain is built from TRBV28 and TRBJ2-5; maybe TRBD2 (6 bases). V lost 3 bases and J 0 bases, leaving 17 bases between the germline ends. Germline V gene data show CDR1 as MDHEN and CDR2 as SYDVKM. This CDR3 has 17 residues. The CDR3 DNA follows: TGTGCCAGCAGTTTGGGAGGCGGCAGGACTTACCAAGAGACCCAGTACTTC. Protein product: CASSLGGGRTYQETQYF.

This clonotype has only a few counts. J is TRBJ1-1 and V is TRBV7-9; weak D call: TRBD1 (5 bases). The length of the CDR3 is 17 residues. Germline-derived CDR1 and CDR2 are SEHNR and FQNEAQ (reference sequence). Trimming pared 6 bases from V and 0 bases from J, leaving 20 bases between. The DNA for the CDR3 is TGTGCCAGCAGACAGAGGACATCTTCTGACATGAACACTGAAGCTTTCTTT. Translation: CASRQRTSSDMNTEAFF. Looking up the rest from reference TRBV7-9 and TRBJ1-1 gives the full variable domain: DTGVSQNPRHKITKRGQNVTFRCDPISEHNRLYWYRQTLGQGPEFLTYFQNEAQLEKSRLLSDRFSAERPKGSFSTLEIQRTEQGDSAMYLCASRQRTSSDMNTEAFFGQGTRLTVV.

The chain is built from TRBV27 and TRBJ2-5; D is ambiguous. The CDR3 has 13 amino acids. Looked up from germline, CDR1 is MNHEY and CDR2 is SMNVEV (reference sequence). With 3 bases removed from V and 2 bases from J, the gap between germline ends came to 7 bases. This chain's CDR3 is CASSFHIQETQYF. The CDR3 region has the DNA TGTGCCAGCAGTTTTCACATACAAGAGACCCAGTACTTC.

V gene TRBV2 combines with J gene TRBJ2-5; a possible D gene is TRBD1 (5 bases). The CDR3 length is 14 residues. Deletions cut 2 bases from V and 2 bases from J, with 9 bases between. Per germline, CDR1 SNHLY and CDR2 FYNNEI. CDR3 DNA sequence: TGTGCCAGCAGTGAACGACAGTTGCAAGAGACCCAGTACTTC. Protein: CASSERQLQETQYF.

This clonotype occurred a few times. The chain links TRBV12-3 or TRBV12-4 to TRBJ2-3; 9 bases align to TRBD2. This CDR3 is built from 15 residues. J gave up 3 bases and V 1 base, and 2 bases lay outside the gene matches. The CDR3 sequence: CASSLGSGRTDTQYF. The CDR3 DNA is TGTGCCAGCAGTTTAGGTAGCGGGAGAACAGATACGCAGTATTTT.

The chain has TRBV27 and TRBJ1-3; D is undetermined. Germline V CDR1 and CDR2: MNHEY, SMNVEV (reference sequence). The CDR3 contains 16 residues. Between the trimmed V and J ends, which lost 0 bases and 1 base, there was a span of 10 bases. DNA for the CDR3: TGTGCCAGCAGTTTATCGCCCGGGTGGTCTGGAAACACCATATATTTT. Translating it yields CASSLSPGWSGNTIYF.

This clonotype was seen a few times. The V call is TRBV20-1, the J call TRBJ2-7; no clear D gene. From germline, CDR1 is DFQATT and CDR2 SNEGSKA (reference sequence). The CDR3 is 14 amino acids. Trimming stripped 6 bases from V and 3 bases from J, with 18 bases between. CDR3 sequence reads: CSAPPPEQYYEQYF. For the CDR3, the DNA is TGCAGTGCCCCACCGCCGGAACAATACTACGAGCAGTACTTC.

This chain uses TRBV23-1 with TRBJ2-2, with D perhaps matching TRBD1 (6 bases). TRBV23-1 is an open reading frame, and its role is uncertain. This CDR3 has 14 residues. V dropped 3 bases and J dropped 4 bases, with 9 bases sitting between them. The CDR3 sequence: CASSHEGGTGELFF. In nucleotides, the CDR3 is TGCGCCAGCAGTCATGAAGGGGGCACCGGGGAGCTGTTTTTT.

The chain couples TRBV20-1 to TRBJ2-5, with 15 bases fitting TRBD2. This CDR3 has 15 residues. After removal of 5 bases from V and 3 bases from J, the junction contained 4 bases not matched to a gene. Germline V gene sequence: CDR1 DFQATT, CDR2 SNEGSKA (reference sequence). CDR3 nucleotides: TGCAGTGCTCCCGGACTAGCGGGAGGGGAAGAGACCCAGTACTTC. Translated: CSAPGLAGGEETQYF.

V usage is TRBV3-1 and J usage is TRBJ2-2; no definite D call. The CDR3 consists of 13 residues. Trimming cost V 3 bases and J 7 bases, with 9 bases left between them. Looked up from germline, CDR1 is LGHDT and CDR2 is YNNKEL (reference sequence). CDR3 sequence: CASSHRRNGELFF. The CDR3 coding sequence is TGTGCCAGCAGCCACAGGAGAAACGGGGAGCTGTTTTTT.